This T cell receptor beta chain was captured by sequencing in a study of human thymus T cells. General study results and limits: An apparent bias in V and J gene usage was seen in thymic and blood repertoires. Related work showed strongly overlapping thymic repertoires across unrelated individuals.

Resections obtained during corrective heart surgery supplied the thymus tissue. The people who donated were healthy Finnish babies having corrective surgery for congenital heart defects. CDR1 and CDR2 from the germline V gene are MNHEY and SMNVEV (reference sequence). This CDR3 comprises 16 residues. V was pared by 3 bases and J by 4 bases, with 19 bases between. Concerning this clone: Its antigen is still unknown.

Assay: immunoSEQ multiplex PCR; the TCRdb copy retains only in-frame clones and omits some. The repertoire consists of tens of thousands of clones, with just over 95% occurring once and the leading ten covering 0.025% to 0.04%. This chain links TRBV27 with TRBJ2-7, with TRBD2 as a possible D gene (7 bases). This clonotype originated in a boy younger than two with a congenital heart defect but otherwise immunologically healthy. The sample comprised thymus tissue. The CDR3 DNA reads as TGTGCCAGCAGTTTGCGGGGGCCGTCCCAGGGATACGAGCAGTACTTC. It specifies CASSLRGPSQGYEQYF.